This passage covers 9 T cell receptor beta chains from one sample sequenced in a study of CD8 T cells in ankylosing spondylitis. One entry per CDR3 protein, called by TCRdb with MiXCR from the 5' RACE reads. The data show under 250,000 distinct CDR3 sequences, more than 25% seen once. The sample comprised blood, either unsorted or a sorted T cell fraction (not recorded which). Source of these receptors: a male donor with ankylosing spondylitis or in good health (not recorded which).

V is TRBV9 and J is TRBJ2-5; 10 bases align to TRBD2. The junction had 4 bases not matched to a gene; V was cut back by 3 bases and J by 2 bases. The length of the CDR3 is 15 residues. Germline V gene data show CDR1 as SGDLS and CDR2 as YYNGEE. The CDR3: CASSDWTSGQETQYF. The CDR3 DNA reads TGTGCCAGCAGCGACTGGACTAGCGGACAAGAGACCCAGTACTTC.

This clonotype has more than one count but fewer than ten. The genes are TRBV6-5 and TRBJ2-5, with a weak D call TRBD2 (7 bases). CDR3 size: 15 residues. Germline assignment: CDR1 MNHEY and CDR2 SVGAGI. V gave up 3 bases and J gave up 1 base, with 12 bases separating them. The DNA for the CDR3 is TGTGCCAGCAGTTATGTGGGAGGGGGCCAAGAGACCCAGTACTTC. Amino acid sequence: CASSYVGGGQETQYF.

The chain uses TRBV20-1 and TRBJ1-1; 7 nucleotides agree with TRBD1. The germline V gene encodes CDR1 DFQATT and CDR2 SNEGSKA (reference sequence). The J segment lost 2 bases and the V segment lost 3 bases, leaving 6 bases of the junction unmatched. The CDR3 is 14 residues long. CDR3 loop: CSASKGAGNTEAFF. As DNA, the CDR3 is TGCAGTGCTAGTAAGGGGGCGGGCAACACTGAAGCTTTCTTT.

This chain joins TRBV4-1 and TRBJ1-2; 9 bases match TRBD1. The V gene's germline CDR1 is MGHRA and CDR2 YSYEKL. Trimming cost V 4 bases and J 8 bases; bases outside gene matches: 8. The CDR3 length is 14 residues. CDR3 in DNA: TGCGCCAGCAGCCCCCGAGACAGGGGGATCGGCTACACCTTC. Translating it yields CASSPRDRGIGYTF.

V gene TRBV5-5 combines with J gene TRBJ1-1, with D maybe TRBD1 (5 bases). Trimming cost V 6 bases and J 4 bases, with 19 bases left between them. This CDR3 comprises 15 residues. CDR1 is SGHKS, CDR2 YYEKEE, per germline (reference sequence). The CDR3 DNA reads as TGTGCCAGCACCCTCGGGACGGGGGGAGGCACTGAAGCTTTCTTT. Translating gives CASTLGTGGGTEAFF.

The chain has TRBV4-2 and TRBJ2-1, with 16 bases identical to TRBD2. The V and J ends lost 0 bases and 10 bases, in that order; junction bases with no gene match: 9. The CDR3 sequence is 18 residues long. CDR1 is LGHNA, CDR2 YNFKEQ, per germline. The CDR3 protein is CASSQERGTSGGAREQFF. In nucleotides, the CDR3 is TGTGCCAGCAGCCAAGAGCGTGGGACTAGCGGGGGGGCCCGGGAGCAGTTCTTC.

Concerning this clonotype itself: This sequence may be a read error, since a much larger clone differs from it by one base. The chain links TRBV29-1 to TRBJ2-3; no firm D call. Germline values: CDR1 SQVTM, CDR2 ANQGSEA. The CDR3 spans 12 residues. With 5 bases removed from V and 8 bases from J, the gap between germline ends came to 14 bases. DNA for the CDR3: TGCAGCGTTTTGGCCGAGACGTCTACGCAGTATTTT. Its protein is CSVLAETSTQYF.

This clonotype was observed a handful of times. J is TRBJ2-7 and V is TRBV20-1; D possibly corresponds to TRBD2 (6 bases). CDR3 size: 14 residues. Trimming stripped 3 bases from V and 5 bases from J, with 17 bases between. CDR1 is DFQATT and CDR2 is SNEGSKA in the germline V gene (reference sequence). The CDR3 DNA reads TGCAGTGCTAGCAGGCTGGGGGAGGTGGACGAGCAGTACTTC. Its protein product is CSASRLGEVDEQYF.

The chain couples TRBV6-5 to TRBJ2-1; tentatively, D is TRBD2 (6 bases). V was trimmed by 0 bases and J by 8 bases, leaving 14 bases between them. The CDR3 loop spans 15 amino acids. Looked up from germline, CDR1 is MNHEY and CDR2 is SVGAGI. The CDR3 sequence is CASSYSRLGKDEQFF. In nucleotides, the CDR3 is TGTGCCAGCAGTTACTCGAGACTAGGGAAGGATGAGCAGTTCTTC.